This T cell receptor beta chain was identified in a study of blood T cell repertoires in COVID-19. Trimming removed 3 bases from V and 2 bases from J; junction bases left unmatched: 6. This CDR3 has 16 residues. Germline V gene sequence: CDR1 KGHSH, CDR2 LQKENI. As processed by the authors: It was from reference gene primer amplification that nucleated cell counts were estimated. The assay was immunoSEQ multiplex PCR, and TCRdb's table has in-frame clones only and misses some. V and J calls and clone size come straight from that table; D and trimming were deduced from the DNA. This table holds under 250,000 clones, around nine tenths found once.

The V call is TRBV18, the J call TRBJ1-4, with 7 bases fitting TRBD1. This clonotype was sampled from a man aged 18 to 29 with active or convalescent COVID-19. The source material was peripheral blood. CDR3 region: CASSPRQGGTNEKLFF. The CDR3 DNA reads as TGTGCCAGCTCACCGCGACAGGGTGGGACTAATGAAAAACTGTTTTTT.